The clone carrying this T cell receptor beta chain appeared a single time. Its target is unknown. Germline V gene sequence: CDR1 MNHEY, CDR2 SVGAGI. V gave up 6 bases and J gave up 3 bases; unmatched junction bases: 9. There are 15 residues in the CDR3. This entry comes from a study of breast tumors, draining lymph nodes, adjacent tissues. One entry per CDR3 protein, called by TCRdb with MiXCR from the multiplex PCR reads. This sample has 20,000 to 25,000 distinct CDR3 sequences; approximately 40% occur once, and the top ten carry roughly a quarter. Study conclusions and caveats: The data were judged consistent with most tumor T cells coming from lymph node and expanding in tumor.

This chain links TRBV6-5 with TRBJ2-7; 9 nucleotides line up with TRBD2. Sequenced sample: breast tumor tissue. The origin of this receptor is a female donor with breast cancer. Some clones in this sample may be carry-over from other donors' samples. The CDR3 loop reads CASSAIAGEVYEQYF. DNA for the CDR3: TGTGCCAGCAGCGCTATAGCGGGAGAGGTCTACGAGCAGTACTTC.